The present TCR beta chain was sequenced within a study of a mutant IDH1 vaccine in newly diagnosed glioma (dated by TCRdb to the early 2020s). For the wider study: Eight vaccinations were administered to patients in weeks 1, 3, 5, 7, 11, 15, 19 and 23, corresponding to visits V03 through V10. Of the approximately 35 treated patients, about 60% were male and about 38% were female, and the mean age was around 40 years. Vaccination started 4-6 weeks after radiotherapy alone, or was given together with temozolomide cycles in the groups whose treatment included chemotherapy. Longitudinal TCRB deep sequencing was done for roughly 23 treated patients, wherever samples were available for exploratory analyses. Peripheral blood was drawn at six visits: V03 (baseline), V05, V07, V10, V12 and V13. Before enrollment, patients had received standard therapy of radiotherapy alone, temozolomide alone, or radiochemotherapy with temozolomide; most received the combination. On the study overall, not on this receptor specifically: PBMC samples for TCRB deep sequencing were selected based on availability. Across multiple MHC alleles, vaccine-induced immune responses were seen in around 93% of patients. Pseudoprogression appeared unrelated to alterations in the top peripheral T cell clonotypes detected by TCRB sequencing. According to the authors, sample limitations meant that analyses of patient blood samples could not be reproduced.

Explained via the paper, the time point label denotes: week 11, during vaccination. Each vaccine dose, consisting of 300 ug of a 20-mer mutant IDH1 peptide in Montanide, was administered subcutaneously with topical imiquimod. The donors had newly diagnosed IDH1-mutant astrocytomas of WHO grade 3 or 4 that showed loss of nuclear ATRX. The samples were drawn from NOA16, a multicentre, single-arm, open-label phase I trial in Germany that tested a mutant IDH1 peptide vaccine in humans for the first time. Genomic DNA for TCRB sequencing was extracted from EDTA blood using the DNeasy Blood and Tissue Kit. Libraries were made using the immunoSEQ multiplex PCR assay. Rearranged TCR beta chain sequences were amplified with the hsTCRB Kit following the manufacturer's protocol. TCRB libraries were sequenced on an Illumina MiSeq. In the authors' own workflow: The kit vendor's proprietary platform handled demultiplexing, trimming and gene mapping. The table comes from immuneACCESS by way of TCRdb, which keeps in-frame sequences with V and J called. Part of the clones is missing from these tables; in studies checked, under half for an unresolved V gene and the rest for unknown reasons. V and J calls and clone size are those listed in that table; D and trimming were worked out from the DNA. Present in this sample are fewer than 35,000 clones, 90% of which were seen just once. In total, the top ten clones hold around 20% of the sample.

CDR1 and CDR2 are drawn from the germline V gene: SGHVS, FNYEAQ. The CDR3 goes from the cysteine to the phenylalanine over 13 residues. Left in the record is the CDR3 DNA by itself, 39 bases read in frame from the first base. V is cut by 5 bases and J by 3 bases, and the space between the germline ends is 11 bases. This clone is a singleton in its sample. It lacks a known antigen. No base quality information exists; no much larger clone differs at one position. This clonotype was sampled from a man between 18 and 29 years old with glioma. The rearrangement joined TRBV7-6 to TRBJ2-7; the D gene cannot be named for sure. This material consisted of PBMCs, taken from a glioma patient whose treatment included an IDH1 peptide vaccine. The nucleotide sequence reads as follows: TGTGCCAGCAGCACCCGAGTCAACTACGAGCAGTACTTC. Its translation is CASSTRVNYEQYF.